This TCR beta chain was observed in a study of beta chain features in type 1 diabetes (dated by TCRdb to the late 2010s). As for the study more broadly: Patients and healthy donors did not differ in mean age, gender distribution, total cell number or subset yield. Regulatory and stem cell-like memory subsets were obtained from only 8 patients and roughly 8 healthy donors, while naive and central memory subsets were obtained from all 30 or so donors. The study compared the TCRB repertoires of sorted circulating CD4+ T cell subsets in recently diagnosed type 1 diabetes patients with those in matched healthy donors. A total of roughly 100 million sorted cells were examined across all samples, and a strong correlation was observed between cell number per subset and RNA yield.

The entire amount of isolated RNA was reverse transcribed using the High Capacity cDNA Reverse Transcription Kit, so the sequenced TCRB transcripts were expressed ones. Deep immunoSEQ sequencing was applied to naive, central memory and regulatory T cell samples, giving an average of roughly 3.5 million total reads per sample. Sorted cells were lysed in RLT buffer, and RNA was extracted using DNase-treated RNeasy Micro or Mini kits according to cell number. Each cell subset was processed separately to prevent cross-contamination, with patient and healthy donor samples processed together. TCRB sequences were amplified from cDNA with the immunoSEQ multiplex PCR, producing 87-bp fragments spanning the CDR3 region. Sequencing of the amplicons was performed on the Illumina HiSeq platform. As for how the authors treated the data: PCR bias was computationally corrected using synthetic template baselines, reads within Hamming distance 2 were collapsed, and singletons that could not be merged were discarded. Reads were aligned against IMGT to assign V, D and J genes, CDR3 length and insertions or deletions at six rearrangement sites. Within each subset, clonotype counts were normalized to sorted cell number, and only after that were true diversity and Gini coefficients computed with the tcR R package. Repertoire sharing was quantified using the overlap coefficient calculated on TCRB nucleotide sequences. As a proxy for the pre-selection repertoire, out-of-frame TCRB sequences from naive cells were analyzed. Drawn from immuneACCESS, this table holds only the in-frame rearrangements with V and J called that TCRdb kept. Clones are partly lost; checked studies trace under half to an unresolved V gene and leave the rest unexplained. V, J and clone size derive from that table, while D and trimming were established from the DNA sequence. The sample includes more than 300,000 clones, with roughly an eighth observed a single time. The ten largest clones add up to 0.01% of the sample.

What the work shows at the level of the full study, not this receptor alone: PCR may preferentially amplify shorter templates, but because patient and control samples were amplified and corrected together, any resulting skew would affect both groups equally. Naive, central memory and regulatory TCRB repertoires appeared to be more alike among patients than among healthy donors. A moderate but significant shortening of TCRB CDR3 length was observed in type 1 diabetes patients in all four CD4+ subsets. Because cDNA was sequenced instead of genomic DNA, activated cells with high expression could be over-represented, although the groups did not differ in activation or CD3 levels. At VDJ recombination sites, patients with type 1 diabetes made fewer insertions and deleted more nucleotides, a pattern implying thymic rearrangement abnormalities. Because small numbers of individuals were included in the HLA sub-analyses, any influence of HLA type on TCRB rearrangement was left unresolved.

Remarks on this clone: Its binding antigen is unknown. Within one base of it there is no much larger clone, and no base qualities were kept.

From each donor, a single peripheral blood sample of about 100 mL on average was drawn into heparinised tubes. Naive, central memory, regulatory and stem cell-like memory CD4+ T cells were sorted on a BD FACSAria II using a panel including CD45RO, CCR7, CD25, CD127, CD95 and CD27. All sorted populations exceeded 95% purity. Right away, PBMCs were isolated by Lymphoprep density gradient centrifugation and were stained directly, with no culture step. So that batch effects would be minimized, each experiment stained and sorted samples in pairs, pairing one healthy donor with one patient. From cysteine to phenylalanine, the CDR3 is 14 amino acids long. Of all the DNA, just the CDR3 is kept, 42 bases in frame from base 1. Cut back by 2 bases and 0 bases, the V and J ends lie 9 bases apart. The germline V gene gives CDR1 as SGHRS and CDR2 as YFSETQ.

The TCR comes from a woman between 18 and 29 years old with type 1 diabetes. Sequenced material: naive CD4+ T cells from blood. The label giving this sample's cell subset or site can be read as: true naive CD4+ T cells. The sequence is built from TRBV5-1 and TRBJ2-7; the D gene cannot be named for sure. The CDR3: CASSFTPYSYEQYF. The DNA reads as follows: TGCGCCAGCAGCTTTACTCCGTACTCCTACGAGCAGTACTTC.